These T cell receptor beta chains were read from a single sample in a study of CD8 T cells in ankylosing spondylitis. TCRdb processed the 5' RACE reads anew with MiXCR; each CDR3 protein has one entry. The table shows 200,000 to 300,000 distinct CDR3 sequences, with under 30% occurring only once. What was sequenced was blood, either unsorted or a sorted T cell fraction (not recorded which). Receptor source: a male donor with ankylosing spondylitis or in good health (not recorded which). CDR3s leave out the opening cysteine and the closing phenylalanine or tryptophan. The order of the fields is V gene, J gene, CDR3 protein.

v_gene: TRBV15
j_gene: TRBJ2-7
CDR3aa: ATSRDVGVLYEQY

v_gene: TRBV30
j_gene: TRBJ1-5
CDR3aa: AWSVTGLINQPQH

v_gene: TRBV29-1
j_gene: TRBJ1-1
CDR3aa: SGSDRVSTEAF

v_gene: TRBV6-5
j_gene: TRBJ2-7
CDR3aa: ASSYRDRGQYEQY

v_gene: TRBV20-1
j_gene: TRBJ2-5
CDR3aa: SARWGGSGETQY

v_gene: TRBV12-3/TRBV12-4
j_gene: TRBJ1-1
CDR3aa: ASTSIMGAF

v_gene: TRBV6-1
j_gene: TRBJ1-2
CDR3aa: ASSPRPGRGIGYGYT

v_gene: TRBV12-3/TRBV12-4
j_gene: TRBJ1-6
CDR3aa: ASSFKGASLH

v_gene: TRBV20-1
j_gene: TRBJ2-7
CDR3aa: CARVRPGGLVGEQY

v_gene: TRBV5-4
j_gene: TRBJ2-5
CDR3aa: ASSLKRGGDETQY

v_gene: TRBV27
j_gene: TRBJ2-5
CDR3aa: ASSLLGQGARETQY

v_gene: TRBV20-1
j_gene: TRBJ2-6
CDR3aa: SASTAADSGANVLT

v_gene: TRBV9
j_gene: TRBJ2-7
CDR3aa: ASSVESNSYEQY

v_gene: TRBV6-1
j_gene: TRBJ1-1
CDR3aa: ASSPRTGTNTEAF

v_gene: TRBV20-1
j_gene: TRBJ2-5
CDR3aa: SARAGGVGLI

v_gene: TRBV20-1
j_gene: TRBJ1-1
CDR3aa: RGGSAEAF

v_gene: TRBV5-4
j_gene: TRBJ2-5
CDR3aa: ASSSQGRGETQY

v_gene: TRBV20-1
j_gene: TRBJ2-7
CDR3aa: SARDGGDVAGEQY

v_gene: TRBV28
j_gene: TRBJ2-7
CDR3aa: ASSFPRTGVPGEQY

v_gene: TRBV18
j_gene: TRBJ1-6
CDR3aa: ASSPDVNSPLH

v_gene: TRBV7-2
j_gene: TRBJ2-3
CDR3aa: ATHTFRRGTDTQY

v_gene: TRBV3-1
j_gene: TRBJ2-2
CDR3aa: ASSQLGVTGELF

v_gene: TRBV15
j_gene: TRBJ2-7
CDR3aa: ATSIPSDSPDEQY

v_gene: TRBV5-4
j_gene: TRBJ2-7
CDR3aa: ASSLGGAQYEQY

v_gene: TRBV20-1
j_gene: TRBJ1-2
CDR3aa: SARASRQPASGYT

v_gene: TRBV12-3/TRBV12-4
j_gene: TRBJ2-3
CDR3aa: ASQGEADTQY

v_gene: TRBV2
j_gene: TRBJ2-7
CDR3aa: ASARDRGHEQY

v_gene: TRBV25-1
j_gene: TRBJ2-7
CDR3aa: ASSPPLLAGYEQY

v_gene: TRBV29-1
j_gene: TRBJ1-2
CDR3aa: SVIMGGYGYT

v_gene: TRBV10-3
j_gene: TRBJ2-3
CDR3aa: AISESSRPDTQY

v_gene: TRBV6-2/TRBV6-3
j_gene: TRBJ1-4
CDR3aa: ASRTTGAGEEKLF

v_gene: TRBV29-1
j_gene: TRBJ2-5
CDR3aa: SVWEGAETQY

v_gene: TRBV20-1
j_gene: TRBJ2-7
CDR3aa: SAIGQGTYEQY

v_gene: TRBV6-5
j_gene: TRBJ1-6
CDR3aa: ASSYSGGPNSPLH

v_gene: TRBV29-1
j_gene: TRBJ2-4
CDR3aa: SVEPDREDIQY

v_gene: TRBV12-3/TRBV12-4
j_gene: TRBJ2-5
CDR3aa: ASSLLLRDQETQY

v_gene: TRBV6-1
j_gene: TRBJ2-5
CDR3aa: ASIRTSEETQY

v_gene: TRBV5-5
j_gene: TRBJ2-1
CDR3aa: ASSRMTGGRF

v_gene: TRBV29-1
j_gene: TRBJ2-7
CDR3aa: SVKDRDSSYEQY

v_gene: TRBV20-1
j_gene: TRBJ2-2
CDR3aa: SAEDRDRYTGELF

v_gene: TRBV20-1
j_gene: TRBJ1-3
CDR3aa: SARDALSGNTIY

v_gene: TRBV20-1
j_gene: TRBJ1-2
CDR3aa: SAPKQSYT

v_gene: TRBV20-1
j_gene: TRBJ2-1
CDR3aa: SATSRDEQF

v_gene: TRBV4-1
j_gene: TRBJ2-3
CDR3aa: ASSQGPYDTQY

v_gene: TRBV12-3/TRBV12-4
j_gene: TRBJ2-7
CDR3aa: ASSPGTAEQY

v_gene: TRBV20-1
j_gene: TRBJ2-7
CDR3aa: SARTGYEQY

v_gene: TRBV4-2
j_gene: TRBJ2-1
CDR3aa: ASSQDSQRGAQF

v_gene: TRBV10-3
j_gene: TRBJ2-7
CDR3aa: AIRDVGTGTEQY

v_gene: TRBV12-3/TRBV12-4
j_gene: TRBJ2-3
CDR3aa: ASSPTTGGADTQY

v_gene: TRBV4-1
j_gene: TRBJ2-3
CDR3aa: ASSQTTSARTDTQY

v_gene: TRBV12-3/TRBV12-4
j_gene: TRBJ2-2
CDR3aa: ASSSGQVNTGELF

v_gene: TRBV12-3/TRBV12-4
j_gene: TRBJ1-4
CDR3aa: ASSLMTGIEKLF

v_gene: TRBV18
j_gene: TRBJ2-2
CDR3aa: ASSPPGGRDTGELF

v_gene: TRBV6-1
j_gene: TRBJ1-5
CDR3aa: ASSQRDTNQPQH

v_gene: TRBV20-1
j_gene: TRBJ2-5
CDR3aa: SARPSGGETQY

v_gene: TRBV7-9
j_gene: TRBJ2-1
CDR3aa: ASSSDRDYNEQF

v_gene: TRBV20-1
j_gene: TRBJ2-7
CDR3aa: SARDIELAGGYEQY

v_gene: TRBV10-3
j_gene: TRBJ2-5
CDR3aa: AISESDTAGGQETQY

v_gene: TRBV20-1
j_gene: TRBJ1-5
CDR3aa: SATPGVDSNQPQH